The entry below describes one T cell receptor (beta chain). This sample is part of a study of blood T cell repertoires in COVID-19. The table came from immunoSEQ multiplex PCR; TCRdb's copy has only in-frame clones and leaves some out. The data hold around 200,000 clones, with 70% to 90% observed a single time. The specimen sequenced was peripheral blood. The sequence came from a man in his forties or fifties with acute or convalescent COVID-19.

The CDR3 is CASSLGGHQNTEAFF. CDR3 nucleotide sequence: TGTGCCAGCAGCTTGGGGGGACACCAGAACACTGAAGCTTTCTTT. The chain couples TRBV5-4 to TRBJ1-1; D is possibly TRBD1 (6 bases). The V gene's germline CDR1 is SGHNT and CDR2 YYREEE (reference sequence). The length of the CDR3 is 15 residues. Trimming took off 0 bases at V and 1 base at J, with 10 bases between the two ends.